These T cell receptor beta chains were read from a single sample in a study of T cells after yellow fever vaccination. In TCRdb, the 5' RACE reads were re-called with MiXCR into one record per CDR3 protein. Of some 300,000 distinct CDR3 sequences detected, around 8.6% appear once; the ten largest clones hold about 3.5%. Specimen: CD4+ T cells sorted from PBMCs, collected 5 days after the yellow fever booster vaccination. All receptors derive from a man aged 18 to 35 who received the YFV17D yellow fever vaccine. Both conserved end residues are part of each CDR3. The order of the fields is V gene, D gene, clone size, J gene, CDR3 protein, CDR3 DNA. The D gene is left open where the match is weak. Not all rows give a size; the values are once, few, many and, for expanded clones, a class.

TRBV19	-	many	TRBJ1-2	CASSPGLGYGYTF	TGTGCCAGTAGTCCGGGACTGGGCTATGGCTACACCTTC
TRBV3-1	-	-	TRBJ1-1	CASTRNSMNTEAFF	TGTGCCAGCACTCGAAACAGCATGAACACTGAAGCTTTCTTT
TRBV6-6	-	few	TRBJ1-1	CASSWNSEAFF	TGTGCCAGCAGCTGGAACTCTGAAGCTTTCTTT
TRBV5-1	-	many	TRBJ2-3	CASSLGAGEADTQYF	TGCGCCAGCAGCTTGGGTGCAGGGGAGGCAGATACGCAGTATTTT
TRBV5-4	TRBD1	-	TRBJ1-2	CASSRQGRSYGYTF	TGTGCCAGCAGCCGACAGGGAAGAAGCTATGGCTACACCTTC
TRBV4-1	TRBD1	-	TRBJ2-2	CASSRPGQGTGELFF	TGCGCCAGCAGCAGGCCGGGACAGGGGACCGGGGAGCTGTTTTTT
TRBV20-1	-	few	TRBJ1-1	CSARGPGATEAFF	TGCAGTGCTAGAGGCCCGGGGGCGACTGAAGCTTTCTTT
TRBV5-1	TRBD1	few	TRBJ1-2	CASSTSGTGIYGYTF	TGCGCCAGCAGCACCTCCGGGACAGGGATATATGGCTACACCTTC
TRBV20-1	-	many	TRBJ1-3	CSARDRTASGNTIYF	TGCAGTGCTAGAGATCGAACAGCTTCTGGAAACACCATATATTTT
TRBV4-3	TRBD1	-	TRBJ2-1	CASSPGQGANNEQFF	TGCGCCAGCAGCCCGGGACAGGGGGCTAACAATGAGCAGTTCTTC
TRBV2	TRBD2	-	TRBJ2-2	CASSTGTSPGELFF	TGTGCCAGCAGTACCGGGACTAGTCCCGGGGAGCTGTTTTTT
TRBV7-2	-	many	TRBJ2-5	CASSFVGRAAETQYF	TGTGCCAGCAGCTTCGTAGGCAGAGCAGCGGAGACCCAGTACTTC
TRBV7-2	-	-	TRBJ2-7	CASSLESDSRSYEQYF	TGTGCCAGCAGCTTAGAGTCGGACAGCCGTTCCTACGAGCAGTACTTC
TRBV2	-	-	TRBJ2-5	CASSEALRETQYF	TGTGCCAGCAGTGAAGCGCTAAGGGAGACCCAGTACTTC
TRBV7-9	-	many	TRBJ1-6	CASSLGSGGPGSPLHF	TGTGCCAGCAGCTTAGGTAGTGGAGGGCCGGGTTCACCCCTCCACTTT
TRBV12-3/TRBV12-4	-	-	TRBJ2-4	CASSLRDGWDIQYF	TGTGCCAGCAGTTTACGGGACGGCTGGGACATTCAGTACTTC
TRBV5-1	TRBD1	many	TRBJ2-1	CASSLGDRGDNEQFF	TGCGCCAGCAGCTTGGGCGACAGGGGCGACAATGAGCAGTTCTTC
TRBV29-1	TRBD2	-	TRBJ2-3	CSVSAGGPAGLHTDTQYF	TGCAGCGTTTCGGCGGGGGGGCCAGCCGGTCTCCACACAGATACGCAGTATTTT
TRBV4-3	TRBD2	many	TRBJ2-7	CASSQLLSGGAQYEQYF	TGCGCCAGCAGCCAACTGCTTAGCGGGGGGGCCCAGTACGAGCAGTACTTC